The 18 T cell receptor beta chains in this list originate from one sample, sequenced in a study of cytomegalovirus exposure and HLA in healthy donors. PCR employed 60 Vbeta and 13 Jbeta primers. Profiled with immunoSEQ multiplex PCR; TCRdb holds only in-frame clones, not every one. This sample has roughly 100,000 clones; roughly three quarters occur once, and the top ten carry roughly 1.3%. The sequencing input was PBMCs. Source of these receptors: a middle-aged man in good health and CMV-seronegative.

The CDR3 nucleotides are TGTGCCAGCAGTTCCCGGACAGGACAAGAGACCCAGTACTTC. Its protein product is CASSSRTGQETQYF. The rearrangement links TRBV6-6 to TRBJ2-5, with 7 bases fitting TRBD1. The CDR3 is made up of 14 amino acids. From germline, CDR1 is MNHNY and CDR2 SVGAGI (reference sequence). With 4 bases clipped from V and 2 bases from J, the junction kept 4 bases outside the gene matches.

A note on this clone: One end of the junction varies from germline; a read error may be responsible. V usage is TRBV15 and J usage is TRBJ1-2, with a possible D match to TRBD1 (6 bases). CDR3 length: 14 amino acids. Germline values: CDR1 LNHNV, CDR2 YYDKDF (reference sequence). DNA of the CDR3: TGTGCCACCAGCAGAGACATTGCGGGCGGGGGCTACGCCTTC. Its protein product is CATSRDIAGGGYAF. The full variable domain, with the rest looked up from reference TRBV15 and TRBJ1-2, is DAMVIQNPRYQVTQFGKPVTLSCSQTLNHNVMYWYQQKSSQAPKLLFHYYDKDFNNEADTPDNFQSRRPNTSFCFLDIRSPGLGDTAMYLCATSRDIAGGGYAFGSGTRLTVV.

This chain joins TRBV5-6 and TRBJ2-7; 10 nucleotides line up with TRBD2. Germline-derived CDR1 and CDR2 are SGHDT and YYEEEE. The CDR3 covers 16 residues. V lost 0 bases and J lost 3; bases outside the gene matches: 6. The CDR3 loop reads CASSLGGLAGDYEQYF. The CDR3 region has the DNA TGTGCCAGCAGCTTGGGTGGGCTAGCGGGGGACTACGAGCAGTACTTC. Full variable domain (rest looked up from reference TRBV5-6 and TRBJ2-7): DAGVTQSPTHLIKTRGQQVTLRCSPKSGHDTVSWYQQALGQGPQFIFQYYEEEERQRGNFPDRFSGHQFPNYSSELNVNALLLGDSALYLCASSLGGLAGDYEQYFGPGTRLTVT.

The V gene is TRBV2, the J gene TRBJ2-7, with D possibly matching TRBD1 (6 bases). The V and J ends lost 2 bases and 2 bases respectively, with 10 bases between them. Germline V gives CDR1 SNHLY, CDR2 FYNNEI. The CDR3 extends over 14 amino acids. CDR3 residues: CASSEQGMTYEQYF. CDR3 bases: TGTGCCAGCAGTGAACAGGGGATGACCTACGAGCAGTACTTC.

The V call is TRBV18, the J call TRBJ2-1, with D possibly matching TRBD1 (5 bases). The CDR3 covers 16 residues. The germline V gene has CDR1 KGHSH and CDR2 LQKENI. Deletions cut 4 bases from V and 1 base from J, with 14 bases between. CDR3 nucleotides: TGTGCCAGCTCACGGGTGGGGCCGGAGTCCTACAATGAGCAGTTCTTC. This encodes CASSRVGPESYNEQFF.

This clone was observed a handful of times. The sample carries other DNA sequences with the same CDR3. J is TRBJ2-3 and V is TRBV5-1; possible D gene TRBD1, 5 bases. With 4 bases removed from V and 2 bases from J, the gap between germline ends came to 11 bases. Germline V gene sequence: CDR1 SGHRS, CDR2 YFSETQ. The CDR3 has 14 amino acids. The CDR3 region is CASSPGHLTDTQYF. The CDR3 bases are TGCGCCAGCAGCCCCGGACACCTCACAGATACGCAGTATTTT.

This clone was counted between two and nine times. This sequence joins TRBV19 and TRBJ1-4; 7 bases are shared with TRBD1. Trimming at V came to 3 bases and at J to 4 bases, leaving 8 bases not matched to a gene. The CDR3 runs to 16 residues. Per germline, CDR1 LNHDA and CDR2 SQIVND (reference sequence). CDR3 in amino acids: CASSMAIQGINEKLFF. DNA for the CDR3: TGTGCCAGTAGTATGGCGATACAGGGGATTAATGAAAAACTGTTTTTT.

The chain links TRBV6-5 to TRBJ1-1, with no clear D. V lost 2 bases and J lost 1, with 8 bases in between. The CDR3 length is 14 residues. Per germline, CDR1 MNHEY and CDR2 SVGAGI. The CDR3 loop is CASSYEVGNTEAFF. Written as DNA, the CDR3 is TGTGCCAGCAGTTACGAGGTCGGGAACACTGAAGCTTTCTTT.

The V call is TRBV4-1, the J call TRBJ2-7; 8 bases are a match to TRBD2. CDR3 size: 14 residues. Per the germline V gene, CDR1 is MGHRA and CDR2 is YSYEKL. Trimming took 4 bases from V and 4 from J; bases not matched to a gene: 6. CDR3 sequence reads: CASSRSGSLYEQYF. The CDR3 DNA follows: TGCGCCAGCAGCCGCAGCGGGAGCTTGTACGAGCAGTACTTC.

The V gene is TRBV30, the J gene TRBJ2-3; 7 nucleotides agree with TRBD2. CDR3 length: 17 residues. From germline, CDR1 is GTSNPN and CDR2 SVGIG (reference sequence). Losses at the gene ends were 0 bases for V and 3 bases for J; bases not matched to a gene: 12. This CDR3 is CAWSVFVGRAGTDTQYF. The CDR3 bases are TGTGCCTGGAGTGTATTTGTTGGGAGGGCCGGGACAGATACGCAGTATTTT.

This clone was found a few times. The chain links TRBV28 to TRBJ1-2; no reliable D call. Germline CDR1 reads MDHEN; CDR2 reads SYDVKM. The CDR3 contains 15 residues. V lost 5 bases to trimming and J lost 4 bases, with 17 bases between them. CDR3 DNA: TGTGCCAGCAGTACCAACACCGGTGAGGGCTATGGCTACACCTTC. Its protein is CASSTNTGEGYGYTF.

The chain has TRBV5-1 and TRBJ1-5, with 8 bases matching TRBD1. From germline, CDR1 is SGHRS and CDR2 YFSETQ. J was trimmed by 7 bases and V by 3 bases; bases with no gene match: 6. The CDR3 covers 14 residues. CDR3 residues: CASSSGTGNQPQHF. The CDR3 coding sequence is TGCGCCAGCAGCTCCGGGACAGGAAACCAGCCCCAGCATTTT.

The table lists this clone with a count of one. The rearrangement links TRBV2 to TRBJ2-5; the match to TRBD1 covers 7 bases. The CDR3 loop spans 21 amino acids. With V trimmed by 8 bases and J by 0 bases, 27 bases remained unmatched. Per the germline V gene, CDR1 is SNHLY and CDR2 is FYNNEI. The CDR3 loop reads CASPSDSSTGEDYQYQETQYF. CDR3 bases: TGTGCCAGCCCGAGTGACTCTTCCACAGGGGAAGATTATCAGTACCAAGAGACCCAGTACTTC.

The V and J genes are TRBV4-3 and TRBJ1-2; 8 nucleotides line up with TRBD1. Trimming at V came to 3 bases and at J to 3 bases, leaving 3 bases not matched to a gene. Germline loops: CDR1 LGHNA, CDR2 YSLEER. This CDR3 has 14 amino acids. The CDR3 sequence: CASSQAGGDYGYTF. Written as DNA, the CDR3 is TGCGCCAGCAGCCAGGCAGGGGGCGACTATGGCTACACCTTC.

The chain employs TRBV7-9 and TRBJ1-1; TRBD1 matches at 7 bases. Germline CDR1 reads SEHNR; CDR2 reads FQNEAQ (reference sequence). There are 14 residues in the CDR3. V lost 5 bases and J lost 4; bases outside the gene matches: 7. The CDR3 region is CASSPQGEATEAFF. DNA for the CDR3: TGTGCCAGCAGCCCCCAGGGGGAGGCCACTGAAGCTTTCTTT.

This clone was detected once. V is TRBV19 and J is TRBJ2-1; TRBD2 aligns across 8 bases. The V segment lost 6 bases and the J segment 5 bases; nucleotides outside the gene matches: 6. Germline V gene data show CDR1 as LNHDA and CDR2 as SQIVND (reference sequence). The CDR3 has 14 amino acids. The CDR3, as DNA: TGTGCCAGTAGCGGGAGGGTTTCCCACAATGAGCAGTTCTTC. Translation: CASSGRVSHNEQFF.

The rearrangement joins TRBV30 to TRBJ1-1; TRBD1 matches 9 bases. Looked up from germline, CDR1 is GTSNPN and CDR2 is SVGIG (reference sequence). The CDR3 sequence is 13 residues long. The V segment lost 1 base and the J segment 6 bases; nucleotides outside the gene matches: 3. As DNA, the CDR3 is TGTGCCTGGAGTGACAGGGGGCCCGCTGAAGCTTTCTTT. This translates into CAWSDRGPAEAFF. Full variable domain (rest looked up from reference TRBV30 and TRBJ1-1): SQTIHQWPATLVQPVGSPLSLECTVEGTSNPNLYWYRQAAGRGLQLLFYSVGIGQISSEVPQNLSASRPQDRQFILSSKKLLLSDSGFYLCAWSDRGPAEAFFGQGTRLTVV.

The V and J genes are TRBV28 and TRBJ2-1; no clear D gene. Germline V gene sequence: CDR1 MDHEN, CDR2 SYDVKM. This CDR3 has 14 amino acids. Trimming cost V 10 bases and J 2 bases, with 15 bases left between them. CDR3 DNA: TGTGCCACCTGCCCCGCCGAGACCTACAATGAGCAGTTCTTC. This encodes CATCPAETYNEQFF.